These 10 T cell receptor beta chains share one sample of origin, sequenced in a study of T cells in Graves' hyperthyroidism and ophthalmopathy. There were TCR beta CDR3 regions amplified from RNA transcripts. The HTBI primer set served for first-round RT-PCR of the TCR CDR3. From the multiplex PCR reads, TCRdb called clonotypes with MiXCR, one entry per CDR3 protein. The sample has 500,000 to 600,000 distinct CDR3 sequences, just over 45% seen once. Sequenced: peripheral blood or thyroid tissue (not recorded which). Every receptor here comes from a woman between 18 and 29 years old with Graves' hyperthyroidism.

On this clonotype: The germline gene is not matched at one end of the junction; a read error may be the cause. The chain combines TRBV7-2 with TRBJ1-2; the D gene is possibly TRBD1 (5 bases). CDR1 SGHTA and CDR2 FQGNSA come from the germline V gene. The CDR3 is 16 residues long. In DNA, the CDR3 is TGTGCCAGCAGCTTGGTTGAGGGTAGGGGTAACAATGGCTACACCTTC. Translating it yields CASSLVEGRGNNGYTF.

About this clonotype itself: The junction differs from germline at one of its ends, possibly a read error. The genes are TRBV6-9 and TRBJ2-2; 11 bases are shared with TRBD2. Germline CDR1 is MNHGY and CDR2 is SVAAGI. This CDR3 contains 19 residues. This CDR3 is CASSDSRLAGGTNTGELFF. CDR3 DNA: TGTGCCAGCAGTGATTCGCGGCTAGCGGGAGGCACGAACACCGGGGAGCTGTTTTTT.

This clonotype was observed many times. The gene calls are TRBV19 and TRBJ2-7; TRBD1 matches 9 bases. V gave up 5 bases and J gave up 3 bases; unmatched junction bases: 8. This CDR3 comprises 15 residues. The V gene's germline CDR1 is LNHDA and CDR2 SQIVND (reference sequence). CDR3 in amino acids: CASSSPGQGFYEQYF. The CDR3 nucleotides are TGTGCCAGTAGTTCCCCGGGACAGGGCTTCTACGAGCAGTACTTC.

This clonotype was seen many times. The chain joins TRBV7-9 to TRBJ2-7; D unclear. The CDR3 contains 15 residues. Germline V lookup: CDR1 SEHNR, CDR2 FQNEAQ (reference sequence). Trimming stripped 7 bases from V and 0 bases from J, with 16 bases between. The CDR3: CASINLAVASYEQYF. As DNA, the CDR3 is TGTGCCAGCATCAACTTAGCTGTCGCCTCCTACGAGCAGTACTTC.

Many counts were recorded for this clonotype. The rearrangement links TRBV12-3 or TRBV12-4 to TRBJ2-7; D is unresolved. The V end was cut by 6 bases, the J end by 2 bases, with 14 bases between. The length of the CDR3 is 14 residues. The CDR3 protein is CASSHAQFPYEQYF. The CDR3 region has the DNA TGTGCCAGCAGCCACGCACAGTTCCCCTACGAGCAGTACTTC.

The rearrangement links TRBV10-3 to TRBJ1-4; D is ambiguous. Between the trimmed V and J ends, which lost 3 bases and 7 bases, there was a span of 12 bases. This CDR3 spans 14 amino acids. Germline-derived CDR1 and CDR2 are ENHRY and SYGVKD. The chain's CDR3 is CAISESEESEKLFF. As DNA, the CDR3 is TGTGCCATCAGTGAATCAGAGGAATCTGAAAAACTGTTTTTT.

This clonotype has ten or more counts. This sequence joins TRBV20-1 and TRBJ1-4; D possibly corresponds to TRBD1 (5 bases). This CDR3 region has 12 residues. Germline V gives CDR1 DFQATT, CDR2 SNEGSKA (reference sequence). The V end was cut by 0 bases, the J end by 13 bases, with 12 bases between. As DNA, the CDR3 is TGCAGTGCTAGAGATCGAAGGGGACGACTGTTTTTT. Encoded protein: CSARDRRGRLFF.

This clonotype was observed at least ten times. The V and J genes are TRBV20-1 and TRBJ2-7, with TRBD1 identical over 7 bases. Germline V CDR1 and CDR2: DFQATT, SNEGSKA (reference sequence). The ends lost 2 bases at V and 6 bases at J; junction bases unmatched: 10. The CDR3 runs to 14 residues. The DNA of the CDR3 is TGCAGTGCTAGACGGGGACAGCTACAGGGCGAGCAGTACTTC. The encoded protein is CSARRGQLQGEQYF.

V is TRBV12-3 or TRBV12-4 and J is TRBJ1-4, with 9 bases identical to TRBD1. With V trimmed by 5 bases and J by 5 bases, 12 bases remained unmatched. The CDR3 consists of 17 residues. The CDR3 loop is CASSPQPGTGLNEKLFF. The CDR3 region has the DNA TGTGCCAGCAGTCCCCAACCGGGGACAGGGCTAAATGAAAAACTGTTTTTT.

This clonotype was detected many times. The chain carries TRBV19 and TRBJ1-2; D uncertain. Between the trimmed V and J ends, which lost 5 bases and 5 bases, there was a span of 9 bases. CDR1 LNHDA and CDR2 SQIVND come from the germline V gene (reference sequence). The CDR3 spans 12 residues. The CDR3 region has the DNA TGTGCCAGTAGTGTCGACTGGTATGGCTACACCTTC. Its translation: CASSVDWYGYTF.